What follows are 18 T cell receptor beta chains derived from one specimen sequenced in a study of shared clonotypes between healthy human individuals. The data were produced by immunoSEQ multiplex PCR, yet TCRdb's version contains in-frame clones alone and is incomplete. Among 1.5 million to 2.5 million clones, about 95% were seen once, and the ten largest hold 1% to 1.5%. Terminally differentiated effector memory CD45RA+ cells were excluded by CCR7 positive selection of CD45RO-negative cells. The sample comprised naive CD8+ T cells sorted from blood. The receptors were gathered from a man aged 18 to 30 in good health.

Of note for this clone: At the DNA level, this CDR3 is encoded by other sequences in the same sample as well. This rearrangement joins TRBV9 to TRBJ1-1; D might be TRBD1 (6 bases). Trimming cost V 0 bases and J 3 bases, with 9 bases left between them. This CDR3 comprises 14 residues. Germline-derived CDR1 and CDR2 are SGDLS and YYNGEE. The CDR3 loop reads CASSVVGGDTEAFF. The CDR3 DNA follows: TGTGCCAGCAGCGTAGTAGGGGGGGACACTGAAGCTTTCTTT.

Notes on this clone: The sample contains more than one DNA sequence encoding this CDR3. The chain employs TRBV5-6 and TRBJ1-1, with D uncertain. Per the germline V gene, CDR1 is SGHDT and CDR2 is YYEEEE. This CDR3 comprises 12 residues. The V end lost 0 bases, the J end lost 8 bases, and 8 bases lay between the germline ends. CDR3 bases: TGTGCCAGCAGCTTGGCGGCCACAGAAGCTTTCTTT. This codes for CASSLAATEAFF. Full variable domain (remainder filled in from reference TRBV5-6 and TRBJ1-1): DAGVTQSPTHLIKTRGQQVTLRCSPKSGHDTVSWYQQALGQGPQFIFQYYEEEERQRGNFPDRFSGHQFPNYSSELNVNALLLGDSALYLCASSLAATEAFFGQGTRLTVV.

The chain employs TRBV6-5 and TRBJ2-5; D is undetermined. CDR3 length equals 15 residues. Between the trimmed V and J ends, which lost 0 bases and 2 bases, there was a span of 10 bases. Germline-derived CDR1 and CDR2 are MNHEY and SVGAGI. The DNA of the CDR3 is TGTGCCAGCAGTTACTCGATTAGTACACAAGAGACCCAGTACTTC. It is translated as CASSYSISTQETQYF.

The chain is built from TRBV9 and TRBJ2-1; D is ambiguous. V lost 3 bases and J lost 5, with 15 bases in between. This CDR3 is 15 amino acids long. Germline CDR1 is SGDLS and CDR2 is YYNGEE. The CDR3 bases are TGTGCCAGCAGCGCGAGTGGTTTTGTAGACAATGAGCAGTTCTTC. Its protein product is CASSASGFVDNEQFF.

The rearrangement links TRBV30 to TRBJ2-1; D is possibly TRBD1 (6 bases). The CDR3 sequence is 13 residues long. With 2 bases removed from V and 5 bases from J, the gap between germline ends came to 10 bases. Germline values: CDR1 GTSNPN, CDR2 SVGIG (reference sequence). This CDR3 reads CAWSLTGDNEQFF. DNA for the CDR3: TGTGCCTGGAGTCTGACAGGCGACAATGAGCAGTTCTTC.

V and J are TRBV19 and TRBJ1-4; 11 bases are shared with TRBD1. Germline V gene data show CDR1 as LNHDA and CDR2 as SQIVND (reference sequence). The CDR3 is 15 residues long. J lost 6 bases, V lost 6 bases, and 6 bases had no gene match. CDR3 DNA: TGTGCCAGTAGCCCTGGGACAGGGGGTGATGAAAAACTGTTTTTT. Translating gives CASSPGTGGDEKLFF. Using reference TRBV19 and TRBJ1-4 for the parts outside the CDR3, the full variable domain is DGGITQSPKYLFRKEGQNVTLSCEQNLNHDAMYWYRQDPGQGLRLIYYSQIVNDFQKGDIAEGYSVSREKKESFPLTVTSAQKNPTAFYLCASSPGTGGDEKLFFGSGTQLSVL.

Concerning this clone: Within the sample, other DNA sequences also encode this same CDR3. The chain is built from TRBV7-9 and TRBJ2-7; 9 nucleotides align to TRBD1. Germline CDR1 SEHNR, CDR2 FQNEAQ (reference sequence). After removal of 5 bases from V and 3 bases from J, the junction contained 5 bases not matched to a gene. The CDR3 is 14 residues long. CDR3 sequence reads: CASSQTGQGYEQYF. In nucleotides, the CDR3 is TGTGCCAGCAGCCAGACGGGACAGGGCTACGAGCAGTACTTC.

J is TRBJ2-5 and V is TRBV4-1; D remains ambiguous. CDR1 is MGHRA, CDR2 YSYEKL, per germline. This CDR3 comprises 14 residues. The germline V and J ends were trimmed by 0 bases and 5 bases, with 10 bases remaining between them. For the CDR3, the DNA is TGCGCCAGCAGCCAAGAAGGCGTATTGGAGACCCAGTACTTC. Its protein is CASSQEGVLETQYF.

This clone was picked up one time. The rearrangement uses TRBV5-1 and TRBJ2-1, with D maybe TRBD1 (5 bases). Trimming removed 0 bases at V and 2 bases at J, with 12 bases between. Germline-derived CDR1 and CDR2 are SGHRS and YFSETQ. The CDR3 runs 16 residues. This chain's CDR3 is CASSLGGSYTYNEQFF. In nucleotides, the CDR3 is TGCGCCAGCAGCTTGGGGGGCAGCTATACCTACAATGAGCAGTTCTTC.

The rearrangement joins TRBV4-1 to TRBJ2-3; 7 nucleotides match TRBD1. This CDR3 comprises 15 residues. CDR1 and CDR2 from the germline V gene are MGHRA and YSYEKL. With V trimmed by 1 base and J by 0 bases, 1 base remained unmatched. The CDR3, as DNA: TGCGCCAGCAGCCAAGTACAGGGGAGCACAGATACGCAGTATTTT. It codes for CASSQVQGSTDTQYF.

The V gene is TRBV27, the J gene TRBJ1-4; D might be TRBD1 (6 bases). V dropped 0 bases and J dropped 3 bases, with 11 bases sitting between them. CDR1 is MNHEY and CDR2 is SMNVEV in the germline V gene (reference sequence). The CDR3 sequence is 16 residues long. CDR3 nucleotide sequence: TGTGCCAGCAGTTTATCGGGGCAGGGGTCTAATGAAAAACTGTTTTTT. As protein: CASSLSGQGSNEKLFF.

The chain employs TRBV5-1 and TRBJ2-2; no definite D call. Between the trimmed V and J ends, which lost 0 bases and 10 bases, there was a span of 10 bases. This CDR3 has 13 amino acids. Germline V CDR1 and CDR2: SGHRS, YFSETQ. CDR3 sequence reads: CASSLDITLELFF. In DNA form, the CDR3 reads TGCGCCAGCAGCTTGGACATAACTCTGGAGCTGTTTTTT.

This clone was seen a single time. J is TRBJ2-3 and V is TRBV29-1; possibly TRBD2 for D (6 bases). V was clipped by 6 bases and J by 2 bases, with 18 bases between them. This CDR3 spans 15 amino acids. The germline gives CDR1 SQVTM, CDR2 ANQGSEA. Here the CDR3 DNA reads TGCAGCGTCGCTGGACTAACAATAATCACAGATACGCAGTATTTT. This translates into CSVAGLTIITDTQYF.

In its sample, this clone was seen a few times. The V gene is TRBV5-6, the J gene TRBJ1-2; D unresolved. The V and J ends lost 0 bases and 4 bases respectively, with 10 bases between them. Germline V gene lookup returns CDR1 SGHDT and CDR2 YYEEEE. The CDR3 is 14 residues long. Here the CDR3 reads CASSLELGPYGYTF. The CDR3 DNA is TGTGCCAGCAGCTTGGAACTGGGTCCCTATGGCTACACCTTC.

The chain employs TRBV7-8 and TRBJ2-3, with D possibly being TRBD2 (5 bases). This CDR3 has 13 amino acids. Trimming left V 3 bases short and J 2 bases short, with 6 bases between. Germline CDR1 is SGHVS and CDR2 is FQNEAQ. The CDR3 sequence is CASSFGNTDTQYF. CDR3 DNA sequence: TGTGCCAGCAGCTTCGGGAACACAGATACGCAGTATTTT.

This sequence joins TRBV5-1 and TRBJ1-5, with D tentatively TRBD1 (5 bases). CDR1 is SGHRS and CDR2 is YFSETQ in the germline V gene. The V end lost 0 bases, the J end lost 2 bases, and 15 bases lay between the germline ends. The CDR3 contains 17 residues. The DNA of the CDR3 is TGCGCCAGCAGCTTGGTATCAGGGCAGGGAGGCAATCAGCCCCAGCATTTT. Translating it yields CASSLVSGQGGNQPQHF.

The rearrangement uses TRBV6-5 and TRBJ1-2, with D unclear. The CDR3 totals 13 residues. Germline loops: CDR1 MNHEY, CDR2 SVGAGI. Trimming stripped 7 bases from V and 4 bases from J, with 13 bases between. The CDR3 protein is CASNLGEGYGYTF. The DNA of the CDR3 is TGTGCCAGCAACCTGGGAGAGGGCTATGGCTACACCTTC.

This clone has only one observation. This chain links TRBV9 with TRBJ2-1; 8 nucleotides line up with TRBD1. The CDR3 totals 15 residues. V lost 3 bases and J lost 4; bases outside the gene matches: 6. CDR1 is SGDLS, CDR2 YYNGEE, per germline. CDR3 DNA sequence: TGTGCCAGCAGCGGTCTTCAGGGGGCATACAATGAGCAGTTCTTC. It codes for CASSGLQGAYNEQFF.